This passage covers 10 T cell receptor beta chains from one sample sequenced in a study of OX40 agonist ivuxolimab in advanced cancers. Clones were read by immunoSEQ multiplex PCR, and TCRdb kept only the in-frame ones, dropping some. Here the sample spans fewer than 45,000 clones, under 85% being singletons. The sample consisted of CD4+ or CD8+ T cells sorted from blood, taken in a trial of the OX40 agonist ivuxolimab. These receptors all stem from an adult with an advanced solid tumor such as melanoma, head and neck, liver or kidney cancer.

This chain uses TRBV19 with TRBJ1-4, with 8 bases matching TRBD1. V lost 5 bases and J lost 5; bases outside the gene matches: 4. This CDR3 comprises 14 residues. CDR1 and CDR2 from the germline V gene are LNHDA and SQIVND (reference sequence). CDR3 nucleotides: TGTGCCAGTAGTCCGACAGGGGCAAATGAAAAACTGTTTTTT. This translates into CASSPTGANEKLFF. Drawing the rest from reference TRBV19 and TRBJ1-4, the complete variable domain is DGGITQSPKYLFRKEGQNVTLSCEQNLNHDAMYWYRQDPGQGLRLIYYSQIVNDFQKGDIAEGYSVSREKKESFPLTVTSAQKNPTAFYLCASSPTGANEKLFFGSGTQLSVL.

This clone was detected only once. This chain links TRBV18 with TRBJ1-5, with D unresolved. Trimming cost V 5 bases and J 0 bases, with 14 bases left between them. The V gene's germline CDR1 is KGHSH and CDR2 LQKENI. The CDR3 contains 16 residues. The CDR3 spells CASSLLGRNSNQPQHF. The CDR3 DNA sequence: TGTGCCAGCTCATTATTAGGACGGAATAGCAATCAGCCCCAGCATTTT.

The chain is built from TRBV27 and TRBJ1-4, with a possible D match to TRBD1 (6 bases). Per the germline V gene, CDR1 is MNHEY and CDR2 is SMNVEV (reference sequence). V was pared by 6 bases and J by 1 base, with 15 bases between. The CDR3 covers 16 residues. The CDR3 spells CASSHRGGLTNEKLFF. Here the CDR3 DNA reads TGTGCCAGCAGCCATAGGGGGGGGTTAACTAATGAAAAACTGTTTTTT.

The rearrangement links TRBV6-5 to TRBJ1-1, with unresolved D. V gave up 2 bases and J gave up 5 bases, with 12 bases separating them. Germline values: CDR1 MNHEY, CDR2 SVGAGI. This CDR3 contains 14 residues. CDR3 sequence (DNA): TGTGCCAGCAGTTACGGCAGAGGCTTGACTGAAGCTTTCTTT. Its translation is CASSYGRGLTEAFF.

J is TRBJ1-4 and V is TRBV6-5; unclear D gene. V was cut by 1 base and J by 7 bases, with 7 bases left in between. The CDR3 covers 13 residues. Germline CDR1 and CDR2: MNHEY and SVGAGI. The CDR3 DNA sequence: TGTGCCAGCAGTTACTTTCGTAGTGAAAAACTGTTTTTT. Amino acids: CASSYFRSEKLFF.

The chain combines TRBV5-4 with TRBJ1-2; D ambiguous. Trimming left V 3 bases short and J 6 bases short, with 21 bases between. This CDR3 has 16 residues. From germline, CDR1 is SGHNT and CDR2 YYREEE (reference sequence). CDR3 sequence reads: CASSWAGRDAEDGYTF. The CDR3 nucleotides read TGTGCCAGCAGCTGGGCCGGGAGGGATGCGGAAGATGGCTACACCTTC.

The CDR3 DNA is TGTGCCACCAGCAGGAGTGGGTTTATTAACACTGAAGCTTTCTTT. Protein product: CATSRSGFINTEAFF. The chain has TRBV15 and TRBJ1-1; D is uncertain. Germline values: CDR1 LNHNV, CDR2 YYDKDF (reference sequence). V lost 3 bases and J 2 bases, leaving 13 bases between the germline ends. This CDR3 comprises 15 residues.

This clone was observed a few times. This chain joins TRBV5-1 and TRBJ1-6; possible D gene TRBD1, 6 bases. Germline CDR1 and CDR2: SGHRS and YFSETQ. Trimming removed 1 base from V and 8 bases from J, with 10 bases in between. This CDR3 comprises 14 residues. CDR3 amino acids: CASSLTQGYSPLHF. CDR3 DNA: TGCGCCAGCAGCTTGACGCAGGGGTATTCACCCCTCCACTTT.

V is TRBV2 and J is TRBJ1-5; D uncertain. CDR1 is SNHLY and CDR2 is FYNNEI in the germline V gene. The CDR3 sequence is 15 residues long. V lost 1 base to trimming and J lost 1 base, with 8 bases between them. The CDR3: CASSEELISNQPQHF. CDR3 DNA sequence: TGTGCCAGCAGTGAAGAGTTAATAAGCAATCAGCCCCAGCATTTT. Full variable domain (remainder filled in from reference TRBV2 and TRBJ1-5): EPEVTQTPSHQVTQMGQEVILRCVPISNHLYFYWYRQILGQKVEFLVSFYNNEISEKSEIFDDQFSVERPDGSNFTLKIRSTKLEDSAMYFCASSEELISNQPQHFGDGTRLSIL.

The chain carries TRBV5-4 and TRBJ2-7; tentative D call: TRBD2 (5 bases). The CDR3 is made up of 13 amino acids. Germline-derived CDR1 and CDR2 are SGHNT and YYREEE (reference sequence). The CDR3 coding sequence is TGTGCCAGCACCTTGGACGGACTCTACGAGCAGTACGTC. Protein: CASTLDGLYEQYV.